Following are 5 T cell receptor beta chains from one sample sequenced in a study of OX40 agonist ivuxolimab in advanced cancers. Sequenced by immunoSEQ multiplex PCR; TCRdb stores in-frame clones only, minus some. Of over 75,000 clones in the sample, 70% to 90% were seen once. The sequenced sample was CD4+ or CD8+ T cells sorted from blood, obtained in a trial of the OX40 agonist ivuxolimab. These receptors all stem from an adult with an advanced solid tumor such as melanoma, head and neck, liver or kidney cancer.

DNA for the CDR3: TGTGCCAGCAGCTTTATGCAGGGACAGGGTTTTAAGAATGAGCAGTTCTTC. This encodes CASSFMQGQGFKNEQFF. V is TRBV9 and J is TRBJ2-1, with 9 bases lining up with TRBD1. The CDR3 length is 17 residues. The V gene's germline CDR1 is SGDLS and CDR2 YYNGEE. V dropped 4 bases and J dropped 7; count of bases not matched to a gene: 15.

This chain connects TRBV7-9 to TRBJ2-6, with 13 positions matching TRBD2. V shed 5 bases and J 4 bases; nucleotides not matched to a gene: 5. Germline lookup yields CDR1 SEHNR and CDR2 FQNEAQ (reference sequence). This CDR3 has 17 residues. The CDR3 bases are TGTGCCAGCAGCCGAGGACTAGCGGGAGCAGGGGCCAACGTCCTGACTTTC. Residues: CASSRGLAGAGANVLTF. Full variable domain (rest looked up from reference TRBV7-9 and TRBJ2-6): DTGVSQNPRHKITKRGQNVTFRCDPISEHNRLYWYRQTLGQGPEFLTYFQNEAQLEKSRLLSDRFSAERPKGSFSTLEIQRTEQGDSAMYLCASSRGLAGAGANVLTFGAGSRLTVL.

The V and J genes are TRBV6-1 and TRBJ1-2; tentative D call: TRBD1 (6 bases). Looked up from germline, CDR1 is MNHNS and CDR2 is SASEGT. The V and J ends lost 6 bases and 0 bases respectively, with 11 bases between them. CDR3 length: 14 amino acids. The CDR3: CASRGQPTNYGYTF. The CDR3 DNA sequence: TGTGCCAGCAGGGGACAACCAACTAACTATGGCTACACCTTC.

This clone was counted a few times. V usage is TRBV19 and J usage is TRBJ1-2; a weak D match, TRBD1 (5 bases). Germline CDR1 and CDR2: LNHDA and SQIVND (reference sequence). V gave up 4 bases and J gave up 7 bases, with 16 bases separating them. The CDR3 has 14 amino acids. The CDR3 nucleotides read TGTGCCAGTAGTAACCCCTCGGGGCACGGTGGCTACACCTTC. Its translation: CASSNPSGHGGYTF.

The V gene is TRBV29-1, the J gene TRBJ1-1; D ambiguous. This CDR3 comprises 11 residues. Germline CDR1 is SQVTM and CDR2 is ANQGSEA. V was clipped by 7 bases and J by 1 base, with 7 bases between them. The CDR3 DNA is TGCAGCGCACACAAGAACACTGAAGCTTTCTTT. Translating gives CSAHKNTEAFF.